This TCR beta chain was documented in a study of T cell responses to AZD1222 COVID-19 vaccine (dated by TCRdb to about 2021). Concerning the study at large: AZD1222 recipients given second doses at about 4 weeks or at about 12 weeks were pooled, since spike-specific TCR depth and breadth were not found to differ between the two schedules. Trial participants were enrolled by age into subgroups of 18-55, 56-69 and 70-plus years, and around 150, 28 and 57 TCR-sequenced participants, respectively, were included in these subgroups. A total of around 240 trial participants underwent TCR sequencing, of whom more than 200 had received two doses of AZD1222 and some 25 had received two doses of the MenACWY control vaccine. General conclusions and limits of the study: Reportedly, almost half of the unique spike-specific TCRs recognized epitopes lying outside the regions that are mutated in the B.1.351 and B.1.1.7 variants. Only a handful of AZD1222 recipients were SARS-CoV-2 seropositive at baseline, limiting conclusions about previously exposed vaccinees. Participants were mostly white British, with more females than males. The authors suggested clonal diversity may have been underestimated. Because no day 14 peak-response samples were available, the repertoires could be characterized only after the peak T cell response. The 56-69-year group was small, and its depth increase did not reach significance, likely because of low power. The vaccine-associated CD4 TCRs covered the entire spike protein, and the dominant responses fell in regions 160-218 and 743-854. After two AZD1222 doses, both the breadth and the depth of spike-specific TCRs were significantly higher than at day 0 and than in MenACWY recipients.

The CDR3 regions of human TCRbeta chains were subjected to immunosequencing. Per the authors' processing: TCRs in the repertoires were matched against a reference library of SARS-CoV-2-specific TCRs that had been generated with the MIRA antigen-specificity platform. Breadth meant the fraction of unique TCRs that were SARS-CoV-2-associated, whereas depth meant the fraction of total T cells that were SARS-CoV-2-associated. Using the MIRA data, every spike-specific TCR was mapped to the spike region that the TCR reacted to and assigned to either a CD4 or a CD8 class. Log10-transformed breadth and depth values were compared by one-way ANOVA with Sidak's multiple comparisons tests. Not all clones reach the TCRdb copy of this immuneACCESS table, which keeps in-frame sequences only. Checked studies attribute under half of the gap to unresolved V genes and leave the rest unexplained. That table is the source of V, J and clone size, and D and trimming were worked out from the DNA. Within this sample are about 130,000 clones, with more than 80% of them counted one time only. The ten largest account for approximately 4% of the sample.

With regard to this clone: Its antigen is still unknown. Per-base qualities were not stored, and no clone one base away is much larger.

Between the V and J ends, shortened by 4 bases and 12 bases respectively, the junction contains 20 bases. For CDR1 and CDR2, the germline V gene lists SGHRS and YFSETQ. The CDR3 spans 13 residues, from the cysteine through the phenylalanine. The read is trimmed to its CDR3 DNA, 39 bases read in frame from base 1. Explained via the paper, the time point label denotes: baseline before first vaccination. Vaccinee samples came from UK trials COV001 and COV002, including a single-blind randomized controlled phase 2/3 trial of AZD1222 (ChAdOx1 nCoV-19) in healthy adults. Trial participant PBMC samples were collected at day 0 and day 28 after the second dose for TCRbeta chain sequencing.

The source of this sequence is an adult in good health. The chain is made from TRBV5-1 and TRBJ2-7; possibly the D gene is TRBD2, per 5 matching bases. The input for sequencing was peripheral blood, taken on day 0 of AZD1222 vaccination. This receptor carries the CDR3 CASSQKPSGEGYF. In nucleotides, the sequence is TGCGCCAGCAGCCAAAAACCATCAGGTGAGGGGTACTTC.